This T cell receptor beta chain came from a study of blood T cells in healthy people across ages. Study results and caveats: PBMC samples, being unsorted, prevented any conclusive comparison of naive and antigen-experienced cells.

CDR1 is LGHDT and CDR2 is YNNKEL in the germline V gene (reference sequence). With 4 bases removed from V and 2 bases from J, the gap between germline ends came to 11 bases. This CDR3 has 14 residues. Sample donors were healthy Caucasian individuals that came from Russia, aged 6 to 90. Primed by a sample-barcoded 5' primer and a J-beta primer mix, a second PCR proceeded for about 7 to 11 cycles. TCRdb called the 5' RACE reads again in MiXCR, with one record for every CDR3 protein. Among about 1.6 million distinct CDR3 sequences listed, about 31% were seen once. On this clonotype itself: Its antigen remains unknown.

The rearrangement links TRBV3-1 to TRBJ1-2; D gene unclear. This TCR came from a young woman in good health. Input material: blood. CDR3 amino acids: CASSPRSLNYGYTF. DNA of the CDR3: TGTGCCAGCAGCCCGAGGAGCTTAAACTATGGCTACACCTTC. Full variable domain (missing parts from reference TRBV3-1 and TRBJ1-2): DTAVSQTPKYLVTQMGNDKSIKCEQNLGHDTMYWYKQDSKKFLKIMFSYNNKELIINETVPNRFSPKSPDKAHLNLHINSLELGDSAVYFCASSPRSLNYGYTFGSGTRLTVV.